This T cell receptor (beta chain) comes out of a study of pediatric ulcerative colitis. Study-wide results and limits: Blood-rectal clonal overlap within each person was significantly higher in ulcerative colitis patients than controls.

CDR3 length equals 17 residues. V was cut by 2 bases and J by 1 base, with 17 bases left in between. The germline CDR1 and CDR2 sequences are KGHSH and LQKENI. As for this clone: The antigen is unknown.

Sequencing was at survey level. Up to 500,000 reads were sequenced per sample. Sequencing used immunoSEQ multiplex PCR; TCRdb keeps in-frame clones, though not all of them. This table has more than 50,000 clones, 77% appearing once. The chain uses TRBV18 and TRBJ1-1; possible D gene TRBD1, 6 bases. This TCR was recovered from a boy younger than 18 with moderate ulcerative colitis. Specimen: blood. The CDR3: CASSPVTQGWRNTEAFF. The CDR3 DNA reads TGTGCCAGCTCACCAGTAACGCAGGGGTGGCGGAACACTGAAGCTTTCTTT.